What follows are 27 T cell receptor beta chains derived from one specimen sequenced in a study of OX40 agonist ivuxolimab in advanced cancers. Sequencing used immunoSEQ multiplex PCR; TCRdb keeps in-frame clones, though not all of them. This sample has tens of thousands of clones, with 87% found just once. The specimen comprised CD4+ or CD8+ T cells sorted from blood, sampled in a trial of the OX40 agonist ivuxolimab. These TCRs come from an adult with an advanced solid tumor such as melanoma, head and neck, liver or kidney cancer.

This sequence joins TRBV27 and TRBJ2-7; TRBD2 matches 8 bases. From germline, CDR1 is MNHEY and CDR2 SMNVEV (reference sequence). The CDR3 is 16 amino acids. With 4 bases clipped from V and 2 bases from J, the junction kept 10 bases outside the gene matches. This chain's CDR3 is CASSSNPPTSAYEQYF. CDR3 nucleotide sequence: TGTGCCAGCAGTTCCAACCCCCCGACTAGCGCCTACGAGCAGTACTTC.

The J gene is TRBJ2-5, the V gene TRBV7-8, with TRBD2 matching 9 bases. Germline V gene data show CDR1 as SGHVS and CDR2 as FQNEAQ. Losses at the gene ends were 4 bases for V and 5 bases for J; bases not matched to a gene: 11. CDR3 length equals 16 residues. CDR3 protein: CASSSGSRGGRETQYF. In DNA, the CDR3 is TGTGCCAGCAGCTCCGGGTCGCGGGGGGGCCGCGAGACCCAGTACTTC.

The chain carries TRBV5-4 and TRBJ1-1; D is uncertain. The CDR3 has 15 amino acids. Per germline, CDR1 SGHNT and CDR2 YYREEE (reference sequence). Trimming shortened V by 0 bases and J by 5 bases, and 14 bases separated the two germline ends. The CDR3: CASSLGPAGSTEAFF. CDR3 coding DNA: TGTGCCAGCAGCTTGGGACCCGCGGGGAGTACTGAAGCTTTCTTT.

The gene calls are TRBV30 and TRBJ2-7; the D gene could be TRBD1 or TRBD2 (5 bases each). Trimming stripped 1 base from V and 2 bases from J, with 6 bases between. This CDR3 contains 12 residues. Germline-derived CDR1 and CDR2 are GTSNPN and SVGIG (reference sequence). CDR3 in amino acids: CAWSGGPYEQYF. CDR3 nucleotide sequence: TGTGCCTGGAGTGGGGGACCCTACGAGCAGTACTTC.

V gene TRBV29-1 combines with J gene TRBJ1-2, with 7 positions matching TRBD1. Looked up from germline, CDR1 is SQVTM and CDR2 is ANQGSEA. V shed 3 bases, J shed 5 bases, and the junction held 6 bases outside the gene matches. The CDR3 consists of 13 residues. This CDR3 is CSVDQGGVYGYTF. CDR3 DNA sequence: TGCAGCGTTGATCAGGGGGGGGTTTATGGCTACACCTTC.

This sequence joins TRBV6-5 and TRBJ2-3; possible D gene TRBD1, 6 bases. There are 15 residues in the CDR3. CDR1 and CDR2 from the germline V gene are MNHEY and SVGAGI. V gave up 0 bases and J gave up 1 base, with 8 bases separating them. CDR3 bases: TGTGCCAGCAGTTACTCTGGACAGCGCACAGATACGCAGTATTTT. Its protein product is CASSYSGQRTDTQYF.

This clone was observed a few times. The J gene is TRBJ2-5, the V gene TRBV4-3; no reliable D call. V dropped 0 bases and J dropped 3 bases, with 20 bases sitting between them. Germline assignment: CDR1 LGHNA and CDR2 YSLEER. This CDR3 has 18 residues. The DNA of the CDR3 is TGCGCCAGCAGCCAAGATTACAGTCAGGCTAACAAGAAAGAGACCCAGTACTTC. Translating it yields CASSQDYSQANKKETQYF.

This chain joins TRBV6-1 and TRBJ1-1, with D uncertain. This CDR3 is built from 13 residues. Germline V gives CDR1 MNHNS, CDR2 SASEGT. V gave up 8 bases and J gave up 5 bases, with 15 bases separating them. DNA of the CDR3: TGTGCCAGCGCCCGAAGGGTGGTAACTGAAGCTTTCTTT. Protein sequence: CASARRVVTEAFF.

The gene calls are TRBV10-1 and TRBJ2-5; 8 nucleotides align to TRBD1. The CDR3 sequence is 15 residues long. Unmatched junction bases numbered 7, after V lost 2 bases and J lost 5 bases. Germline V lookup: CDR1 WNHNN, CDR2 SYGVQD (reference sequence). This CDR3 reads CASSEAGGSQETQYF. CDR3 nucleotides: TGCGCCAGCAGTGAGGCAGGGGGCTCGCAGGAGACCCAGTACTTC.

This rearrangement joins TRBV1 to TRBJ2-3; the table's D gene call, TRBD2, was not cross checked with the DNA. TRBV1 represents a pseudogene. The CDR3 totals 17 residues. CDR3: CTSSQDRGLAEADTQYF. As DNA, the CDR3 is TGCACCAGCAGCCAAGACCGGGGACTAGCTGAGGCAGATACGCAGTATTTT.

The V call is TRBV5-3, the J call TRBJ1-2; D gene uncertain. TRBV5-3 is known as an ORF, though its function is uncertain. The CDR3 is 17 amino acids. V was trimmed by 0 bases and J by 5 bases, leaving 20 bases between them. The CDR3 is CARSLAKYQAVGYGYTF. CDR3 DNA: TGTGCCAGAAGCTTGGCCAAGTATCAGGCAGTCGGTTATGGCTACACCTTC.

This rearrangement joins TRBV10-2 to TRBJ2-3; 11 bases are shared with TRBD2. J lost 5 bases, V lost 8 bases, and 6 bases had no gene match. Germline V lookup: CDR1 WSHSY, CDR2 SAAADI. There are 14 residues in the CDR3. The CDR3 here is CASLAGGPIDTQYF. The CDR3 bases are TGCGCCAGCTTAGCGGGGGGGCCTATAGATACGCAGTATTTT.

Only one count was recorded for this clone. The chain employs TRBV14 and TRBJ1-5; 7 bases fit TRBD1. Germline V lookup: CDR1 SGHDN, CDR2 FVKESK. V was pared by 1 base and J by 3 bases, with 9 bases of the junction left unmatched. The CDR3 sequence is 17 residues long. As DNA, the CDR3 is TGTGCCAGCAGCCAAGGGAGACAGGGTATATTCAATCAGCCCCAGCATTTT. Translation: CASSQGRQGIFNQPQHF.

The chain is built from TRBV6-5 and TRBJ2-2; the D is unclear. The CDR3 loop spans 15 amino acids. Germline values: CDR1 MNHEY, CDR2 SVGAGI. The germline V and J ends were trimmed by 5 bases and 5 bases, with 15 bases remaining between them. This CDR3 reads CASSPPPLVTGELFF. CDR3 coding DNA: TGTGCCAGCAGTCCCCCCCCTTTAGTGACCGGGGAGCTGTTTTTT.

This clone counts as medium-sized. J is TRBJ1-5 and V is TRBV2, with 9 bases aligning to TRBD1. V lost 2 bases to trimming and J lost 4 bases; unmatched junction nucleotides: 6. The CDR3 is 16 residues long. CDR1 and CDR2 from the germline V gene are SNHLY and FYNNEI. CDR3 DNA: TGTGCCAGCAGTGAAAGGACAGGGGCCCCGAATCAGCCCCAGCATTTT. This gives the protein CASSERTGAPNQPQHF. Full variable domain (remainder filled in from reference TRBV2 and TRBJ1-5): EPEVTQTPSHQVTQMGQEVILRCVPISNHLYFYWYRQILGQKVEFLVSFYNNEISEKSEIFDDQFSVERPDGSNFTLKIRSTKLEDSAMYFCASSERTGAPNQPQHFGDGTRLSIL.

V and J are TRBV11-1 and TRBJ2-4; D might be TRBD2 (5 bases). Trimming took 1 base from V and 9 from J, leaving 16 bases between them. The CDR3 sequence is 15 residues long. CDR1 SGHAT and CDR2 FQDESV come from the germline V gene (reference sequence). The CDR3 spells CASSLEGRGLAIQYF. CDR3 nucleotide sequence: TGTGCCAGCAGCTTAGAGGGTCGAGGTCTAGCCATTCAGTACTTC.

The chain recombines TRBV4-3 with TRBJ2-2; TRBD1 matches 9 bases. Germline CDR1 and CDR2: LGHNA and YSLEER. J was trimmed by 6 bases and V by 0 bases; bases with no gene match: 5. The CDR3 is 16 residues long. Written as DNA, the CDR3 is TGCGCCAGCAGCCAAGATGGAACAGGGGGCGCCGGGGAGCTGTTTTTT. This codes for CASSQDGTGGAGELFF.

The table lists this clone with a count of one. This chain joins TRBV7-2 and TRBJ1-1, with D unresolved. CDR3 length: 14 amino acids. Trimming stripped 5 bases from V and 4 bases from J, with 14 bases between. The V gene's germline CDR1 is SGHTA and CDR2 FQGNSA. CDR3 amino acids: CASSPQGSGTEAFF. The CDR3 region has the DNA TGTGCCAGCAGCCCACAAGGAAGTGGCACTGAAGCTTTCTTT.

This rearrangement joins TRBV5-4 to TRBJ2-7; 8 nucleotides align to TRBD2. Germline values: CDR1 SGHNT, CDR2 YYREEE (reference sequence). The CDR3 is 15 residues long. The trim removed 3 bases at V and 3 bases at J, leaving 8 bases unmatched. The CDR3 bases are TGTGCCAGCAGCTCTGTTGTAGCGGGGTTCTACGAGCAGTACTTC. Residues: CASSSVVAGFYEQYF. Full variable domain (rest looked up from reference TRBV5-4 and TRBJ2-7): ETGVTQSPTHLIKTRGQQVTLRCSSQSGHNTVSWYQQALGQGPQFIFQYYREEENGRGNFPPRFSGLQFPNYSSELNVNALELDDSALYLCASSSVVAGFYEQYFGPGTRLTVT.

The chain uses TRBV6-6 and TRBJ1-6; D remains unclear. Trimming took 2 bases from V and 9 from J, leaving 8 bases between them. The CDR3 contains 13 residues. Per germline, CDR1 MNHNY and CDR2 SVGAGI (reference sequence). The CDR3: CASSYALGSPLHF. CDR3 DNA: TGTGCCAGCAGTTACGCTTTAGGTTCACCCCTCCACTTT.

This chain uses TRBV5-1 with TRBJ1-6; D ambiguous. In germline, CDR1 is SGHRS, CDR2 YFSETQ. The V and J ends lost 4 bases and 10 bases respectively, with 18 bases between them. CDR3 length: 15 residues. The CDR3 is CASSPGSQAGSPLHF. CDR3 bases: TGCGCCAGCAGCCCTGGTAGTCAGGCGGGGTCACCCCTCCACTTT. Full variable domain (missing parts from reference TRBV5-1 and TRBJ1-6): KAGVTQTPRYLIKTRGQQVTLSCSPISGHRSVSWYQQTPGQGLQFLFEYFSETQRNKGNFPGRFSGRQFSNSRSEMNVSTLELGDSALYLCASSPGSQAGSPLHFGNGTRLTVT.

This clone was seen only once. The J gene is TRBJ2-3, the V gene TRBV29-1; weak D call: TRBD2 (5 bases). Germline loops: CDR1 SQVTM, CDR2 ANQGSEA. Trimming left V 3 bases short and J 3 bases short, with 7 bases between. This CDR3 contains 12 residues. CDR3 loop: CSVDEGTDTQYF. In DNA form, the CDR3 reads TGCAGCGTTGACGAGGGAACAGATACGCAGTATTTT.

CDR3 amino acids: CASSSQGVRTREQYF. The CDR3 nucleotides read TGTGCCAGCAGCTCGCAGGGAGTTCGGACTCGGGAGCAGTACTTC. V usage is TRBV7-2 and J usage is TRBJ2-7, with D tentatively TRBD1 or TRBD2 (5 bases each). The CDR3 extends over 15 amino acids. Germline lookup yields CDR1 SGHTA and CDR2 FQGNSA. The V end lost 4 bases, the J end lost 7 bases, and 20 bases lay between the germline ends.

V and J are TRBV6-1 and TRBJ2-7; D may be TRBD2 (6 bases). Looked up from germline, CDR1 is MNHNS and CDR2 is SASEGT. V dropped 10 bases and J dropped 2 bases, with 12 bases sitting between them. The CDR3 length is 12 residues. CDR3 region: CATRRDAYEQYF. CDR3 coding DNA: TGTGCCACCCGGAGGGACGCCTACGAGCAGTACTTC.

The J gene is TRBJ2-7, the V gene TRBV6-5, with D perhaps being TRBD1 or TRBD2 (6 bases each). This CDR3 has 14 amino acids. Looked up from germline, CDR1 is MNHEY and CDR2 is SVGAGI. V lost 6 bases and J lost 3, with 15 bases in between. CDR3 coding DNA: TGTGCCAGCAGACCGGTGGAGGGGGTCTACGAGCAGTACTTC. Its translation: CASRPVEGVYEQYF.

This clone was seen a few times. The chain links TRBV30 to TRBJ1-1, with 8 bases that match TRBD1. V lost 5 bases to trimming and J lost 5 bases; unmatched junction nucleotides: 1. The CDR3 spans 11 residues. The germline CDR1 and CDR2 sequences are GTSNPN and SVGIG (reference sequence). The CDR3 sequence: CAWGDRTEAFF. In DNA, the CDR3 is TGTGCCTGGGGGGACAGGACTGAAGCTTTCTTT.

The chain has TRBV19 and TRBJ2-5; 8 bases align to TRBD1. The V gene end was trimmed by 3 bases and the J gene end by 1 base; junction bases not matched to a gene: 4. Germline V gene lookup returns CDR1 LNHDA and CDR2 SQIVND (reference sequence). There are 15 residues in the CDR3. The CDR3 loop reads CASSIQGATQETQYF. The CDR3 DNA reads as TGTGCCAGTAGTATCCAGGGGGCGACCCAAGAGACCCAGTACTTC.